These 25 T cell receptor beta chains were all obtained from the same sample, sequenced in a study of shared clonotypes between healthy human individuals. Positively selected for CCR7, the CD45RO-negative cells used as naive CD8 cells excluded terminally differentiated effector memory CD45RA+ cells. The data were produced by immunoSEQ multiplex PCR, yet TCRdb's version contains in-frame clones alone and is incomplete. The sample has around 2,000,000 clones; approximately 94% are singletons. The sample was naive CD8+ T cells from PBMCs. The receptors originated from a man between 18 and 29 years old in good health. Some clones in this sample may be carry-over from other donors' samples.

The J gene is TRBJ2-5, the V gene TRBV7-9; TRBD2 agrees at 9 bases. After removal of 5 bases from V and 2 bases from J, the junction contained 15 bases not matched to a gene. Germline lookup yields CDR1 SEHNR and CDR2 FQNEAQ (reference sequence). The CDR3 runs to 18 residues. The CDR3: CASSPKRGAGGLQETQYF. Here the CDR3 DNA reads TGTGCCAGCAGCCCCAAGCGGGGGGCGGGAGGTTTACAAGAGACCCAGTACTTC.

This clone occurred once. V usage is TRBV5-6 and J usage is TRBJ2-7; 7 bases are shared with TRBD1. The CDR3 is 12 residues long. Trimming removed 4 bases from V and 6 bases from J; junction bases left unmatched: 4. The V gene's germline CDR1 is SGHDT and CDR2 YYEEEE. The CDR3 here is CASSRRQGEQYF. The CDR3, as DNA: TGTGCCAGCAGCCGTAGACAGGGCGAGCAGTACTTC.

The J gene is TRBJ1-1, the V gene TRBV5-1; D may be TRBD1 (6 bases). From germline, CDR1 is SGHRS and CDR2 YFSETQ. V lost 2 bases, J lost 0 bases, and 17 bases lay in between. The CDR3 consists of 17 residues. CDR3 nucleotide sequence: TGCGCCAGCAGCTTAAACAGGGAAACCGGAATGAACACTGAAGCTTTCTTT. It codes for CASSLNRETGMNTEAFF. The whole variable domain, filled in from reference TRBV5-1 and TRBJ1-1, reads KAGVTQTPRYLIKTRGQQVTLSCSPISGHRSVSWYQQTPGQGLQFLFEYFSETQRNKGNFPGRFSGRQFSNSRSEMNVSTLELGDSALYLCASSLNRETGMNTEAFFGQGTRLTVV.

V gene TRBV27 combines with J gene TRBJ1-2; D remains ambiguous. The germline V gene encodes CDR1 MNHEY and CDR2 SMNVEV (reference sequence). Trimming removed 6 bases from V and 4 bases from J, with 12 bases in between. The CDR3 loop spans 13 amino acids. The CDR3 DNA sequence: TGTGCCAGCAGGACCCCTAGCACCTATGGCTACACCTTC. This codes for CASRTPSTYGYTF.

The chain uses TRBV27 and TRBJ2-7, with 9 bases matching TRBD2. This CDR3 region has 15 residues. The germline V gene encodes CDR1 MNHEY and CDR2 SMNVEV (reference sequence). The V segment lost 4 bases and the J segment 1 base; nucleotides outside the gene matches: 5. Here the CDR3 DNA reads TGTGCCAGCAGTTCGAGCGGGAGGAAATCCTACGAGCAGTACTTC. Translated: CASSSSGRKSYEQYF.

This sequence joins TRBV2 and TRBJ1-2; D call uncertain. The V gene lost 3 bases and the J gene lost 1 base, with 9 bases spanning the gap. Germline assignment: CDR1 SNHLY and CDR2 FYNNEI. This CDR3 is 14 amino acids long. As DNA, the CDR3 is TGTGCCAGCAGTGAGGCGAACTTTAACTATGGCTACACCTTC. This gives the protein CASSEANFNYGYTF.

The rearrangement uses TRBV10-3 and TRBJ1-3; D not resolved. The V and J ends lost 8 bases and 0 bases respectively, with 17 bases between them. The CDR3 consists of 16 residues. The germline V gene encodes CDR1 ENHRY and CDR2 SYGVKD. CDR3 sequence reads: CAISRLELSSGNTIYF. CDR3 nucleotides: TGTGCCATCTCGCGGCTTGAGCTGAGCTCTGGAAACACCATATATTTT.

The chain combines TRBV6-6 with TRBJ1-5, with D maybe TRBD1 (5 bases). Trimming stripped 5 bases from V and 4 bases from J, with 9 bases between. The germline CDR1 and CDR2 sequences are MNHNY and SVGAGI (reference sequence). The CDR3 covers 13 residues. The CDR3 sequence: CASSPGANQPQHF. In DNA form, the CDR3 reads TGTGCCAGCAGTCCCGGGGCAAATCAGCCCCAGCATTTT.

V and J are TRBV4-1 and TRBJ2-1; TRBD2 agrees at 7 bases. There are 17 residues in the CDR3. V was pared by 0 bases and J by 10 bases, with 15 bases of the junction left unmatched. Germline assignment: CDR1 MGHRA and CDR2 YSYEKL. This chain's CDR3 is CASSQEGPGGLGWEQFF. The CDR3 DNA reads as TGCGCCAGCAGCCAAGAAGGGCCGGGAGGTTTGGGATGGGAGCAGTTCTTC.

J is TRBJ1-1 and V is TRBV28, with TRBD1 matching over 8 bases. Per the germline V gene, CDR1 is MDHEN and CDR2 is SYDVKM. The CDR3 contains 15 residues. Losses at the gene ends were 2 bases for V and 4 bases for J; bases not matched to a gene: 6. The DNA of the CDR3 is TGTGCCAGCAGTTTAGACAGGGGTGAAGGCACTGAAGCTTTCTTT. Residues: CASSLDRGEGTEAFF.

A word on this clone: This may stem from a read error, because a much larger clone lies one nucleotide away. The sample carries other DNA sequences with the same CDR3. The V and J genes are TRBV9 and TRBJ1-1; TRBD1 might be the D (5 bases). Trimming took 3 bases from V and 1 from J, leaving 7 bases between them. Germline loops: CDR1 SGDLS, CDR2 YYNGEE. This CDR3 has 13 amino acids. CDR3 residues: CASSAGGNTEAFF. Here the CDR3 DNA reads TGTGCCAGCAGCGCCGGGGGGAACACTGAAGCTTTCTTT.

V gene TRBV4-3 combines with J gene TRBJ1-2, with 7 bases fitting TRBD1. The trim removed 5 bases at V and 2 bases at J, leaving 8 bases unmatched. Germline CDR1 reads LGHNA; CDR2 reads YSLEER. The length of the CDR3 is 15 residues. CDR3 coding DNA: TGCGCCAGCAGCATGACGACAGGGATGAACTATGGCTACACCTTC. Its translation is CASSMTTGMNYGYTF.

Worth noting for this clone: Additional DNA sequences in this sample encode the identical CDR3. The chain couples TRBV7-9 to TRBJ2-1; D perhaps matches TRBD1 (6 bases). Germline CDR1 and CDR2: SEHNR and FQNEAQ (reference sequence). The germline V and J ends were trimmed by 2 bases and 4 bases, with 6 bases remaining between them. This CDR3 has 13 amino acids. CDR3 in amino acids: CASSLQGYNEQFF. CDR3 nucleotide sequence: TGTGCCAGCAGCTTACAGGGGTACAATGAGCAGTTCTTC.

This clone was counted once. The chain combines TRBV6-7 with TRBJ2-2; D is unresolved. TRBV6-7 is an ORF; its function is uncertain. V was shortened by 6 bases and J by 0 bases, with 8 bases between the two germline ends. The CDR3 has 14 amino acids. The CDR3, as DNA: TGTGCCAGCAGACATACAGCGAACACCGGGGAGCTGTTTTTT. This gives the protein CASRHTANTGELFF.

The chain employs TRBV5-5 and TRBJ1-1, with TRBD1 matching 7 bases. V was pared by 4 bases and J by 4 bases, with 7 bases of the junction left unmatched. Germline V gives CDR1 SGHKS, CDR2 YYEKEE (reference sequence). This CDR3 has 14 residues. In DNA form, the CDR3 reads TGTGCCAGCAGCCTAGAGGACAGGCGCACTGAAGCTTTCTTT. As protein: CASSLEDRRTEAFF.

Regarding this clone: This same CDR3 is encoded by further DNA sequences in the sample. The V call is TRBV7-9, the J call TRBJ2-7; 7 nucleotides agree with TRBD1. Germline loops: CDR1 SEHNR, CDR2 FQNEAQ (reference sequence). V lost 3 bases to trimming and J lost 4 bases; unmatched junction nucleotides: 6. The CDR3 spans 14 residues. The CDR3 sequence: CASSFRDRDYEQYF. DNA of the CDR3: TGTGCCAGCAGCTTCCGGGACAGAGATTACGAGCAGTACTTC.

The chain recombines TRBV4-3 with TRBJ2-5; the match to TRBD2 covers 8 bases. J gave up 7 bases and V 1 base, and 8 bases lay outside the gene matches. Per germline, CDR1 LGHNA and CDR2 YSLEER. There are 15 residues in the CDR3. Here the CDR3 reads CASSQALLAAGTQYF. In nucleotides, the CDR3 is TGCGCCAGCAGCCAAGCCCTACTAGCGGCAGGGACCCAGTACTTC.

To note about this clone: The sample has other DNA sequences that encode this CDR3 too. The chain employs TRBV28 and TRBJ2-7; possibly TRBD1 for D (5 bases). The germline gives CDR1 MDHEN, CDR2 SYDVKM. The CDR3 consists of 13 residues. Between the trimmed V and J ends, which lost 6 bases and 0 bases, there was a span of 9 bases. The CDR3 coding sequence is TGTGCCAGCAGATTCCAGGGCTCCTACGAGCAGTACTTC. Residues: CASRFQGSYEQYF.

For this clone: In the same sample, other DNA sequences code for this CDR3. V usage is TRBV7-9 and J usage is TRBJ2-7; D uncertain. The CDR3 loop spans 12 amino acids. Germline V gene sequence: CDR1 SEHNR, CDR2 FQNEAQ (reference sequence). The ends were cut back, 5 bases at V and 6 bases at J, with 11 bases in the middle. CDR3 amino acids: CASSLGPREQYF. The CDR3 region has the DNA TGTGCCAGCAGCCTTGGACCGCGCGAGCAGTACTTC.

The J gene is TRBJ2-2, the V gene TRBV4-1, with D possibly being TRBD1 or TRBD2 (5 bases each). The CDR3 consists of 17 residues. CDR1 is MGHRA and CDR2 is YSYEKL in the germline V gene. Trimming removed 4 bases at V and 4 bases at J, with 19 bases between. The CDR3 DNA reads TGCGCCAGCAGCCTCAGTGTCCGGGGCTCTTCCACCGGGGAGCTGTTTTTT. Translation: CASSLSVRGSSTGELFF.

V and J are TRBV6-1 and TRBJ1-1; 7 bases line up with TRBD1. The trim removed 7 bases at V and 3 bases at J, leaving 8 bases unmatched. Germline-derived CDR1 and CDR2 are MNHNS and SASEGT. The CDR3 totals 14 residues. The CDR3 DNA reads as TGTGCCAGCACCCCTGACAGGGACCACACTGAAGCTTTCTTT. It is translated as CASTPDRDHTEAFF.

The rearrangement uses TRBV29-1 and TRBJ2-2, with 8 bases aligning to TRBD1. Germline assignment: CDR1 SQVTM and CDR2 ANQGSEA. J gave up 5 bases and V 1 base, and 6 bases lay outside the gene matches. The CDR3 consists of 15 residues. CDR3 region: CSVEVRTGTTGELFF. The DNA for the CDR3 is TGCAGCGTTGAAGTTAGGACAGGGACTACCGGGGAGCTGTTTTTT.

V gene TRBV2 combines with J gene TRBJ2-3; 7 positions match TRBD1. CDR1 is SNHLY, CDR2 FYNNEI, per germline. The CDR3 spans 13 residues. The junction had 3 bases not matched to a gene; V was cut back by 6 bases and J by 3 bases. CDR3 sequence reads: CASRGTVTDTQYF. The CDR3 DNA is TGTGCCAGCAGGGGGACAGTAACAGATACGCAGTATTTT.

This clone came up once. The chain carries TRBV2 and TRBJ2-5; possible D gene TRBD2, 5 bases. The CDR3 has 12 residues. CDR1 SNHLY and CDR2 FYNNEI come from the germline V gene. V lost 8 bases and J 5 bases, leaving 12 bases between the germline ends. The CDR3 loop is CASGAGFETQYF. CDR3 nucleotide sequence: TGTGCCAGCGGCGCGGGCTTCGAGACCCAGTACTTC.

This chain uses TRBV5-6 with TRBJ2-3, with TRBD2 identical over 13 bases. CDR1 and CDR2 from the germline V gene are SGHDT and YYEEEE. The length of the CDR3 is 19 residues. The V and J ends lost 3 bases and 2 bases, in that order; junction bases with no gene match: 12. CDR3 amino acids: CASSSDRTSGRLFTDTQYF. The CDR3 DNA is TGTGCCAGCAGCTCAGACCGGACTAGCGGGAGACTTTTCACAGATACGCAGTATTTT.